This T cell receptor beta chain originates from a study of CD8 T cells in ankylosing spondylitis. This clonotype was recorded at least ten times. With 3 bases clipped from V and 2 bases from J, the junction kept 11 bases outside the gene matches. In germline, CDR1 is SGHAT, CDR2 FQNNGV. The CDR3 length is 17 residues. In TCRdb, the 5' RACE reads were re-called with MiXCR into one record per CDR3 protein. The table lists 200,000 to 300,000 distinct CDR3 sequences, 8% to 9.5% of them singletons. Sequencing used blood, either unsorted or a sorted T cell fraction (not recorded which). The chain couples TRBV11-2 to TRBJ2-7, with 9 bases that match TRBD1. The TCR comes from a male donor with ankylosing spondylitis or in good health (not recorded which). CDR3 nucleotide sequence: TGTGCCAGCAGCTTTGATGCCGGGACAGGGATGACCTACGAGCAGTACTTC. Encoded protein: CASSFDAGTGMTYEQYF. Full variable domain (rest looked up from reference TRBV11-2 and TRBJ2-7): EAGVAQSPRYKIIEKRQSVAFWCNPISGHATLYWYQQILGQGPKLLIQFQNNGVVDDSQLPKDRFSAERLKGVDSTLKIQPAKLEDSAVYLCASSFDAGTGMTYEQYFGPGTRLTVT.